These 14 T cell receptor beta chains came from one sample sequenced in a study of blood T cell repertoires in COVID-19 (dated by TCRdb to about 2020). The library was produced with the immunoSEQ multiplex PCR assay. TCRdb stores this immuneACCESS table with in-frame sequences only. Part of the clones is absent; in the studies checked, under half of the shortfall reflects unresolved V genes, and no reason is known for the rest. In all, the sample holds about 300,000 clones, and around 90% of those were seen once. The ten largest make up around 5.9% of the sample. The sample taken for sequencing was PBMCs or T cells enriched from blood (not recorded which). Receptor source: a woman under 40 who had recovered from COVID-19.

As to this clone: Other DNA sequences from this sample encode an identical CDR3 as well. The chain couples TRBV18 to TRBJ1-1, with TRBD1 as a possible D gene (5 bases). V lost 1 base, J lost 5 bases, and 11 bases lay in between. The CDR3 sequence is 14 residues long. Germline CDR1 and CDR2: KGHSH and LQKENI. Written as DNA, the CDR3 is TGTGCCAGCTCACCACTTGGGGGAGGGACTGAAGCTTTCTTT. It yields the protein CASSPLGGGTEAFF.

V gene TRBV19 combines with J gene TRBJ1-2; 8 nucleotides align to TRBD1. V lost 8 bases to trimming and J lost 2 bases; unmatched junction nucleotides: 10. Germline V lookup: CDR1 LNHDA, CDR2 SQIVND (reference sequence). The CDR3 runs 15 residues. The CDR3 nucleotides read TGTGCCAGTGCAATCTCAGGGGGCGCGAACTATGGCTACACCTTC. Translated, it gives CASAISGGANYGYTF.

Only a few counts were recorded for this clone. The CDR3 protein is CASSLVPGDYGYTF. The CDR3 bases are TGCGCCAGCAGCTTGGTTCCAGGGGACTATGGCTACACCTTC. The genes are TRBV5-1 and TRBJ1-2; TRBD1 might be the D (6 bases). This CDR3 contains 14 residues. Germline CDR1 SGHRS, CDR2 YFSETQ. Trimming took 0 bases from V and 3 from J, leaving 9 bases between them. The full variable domain, completed using reference TRBV5-1 and TRBJ1-2, is KAGVTQTPRYLIKTRGQQVTLSCSPISGHRSVSWYQQTPGQGLQFLFEYFSETQRNKGNFPGRFSGRQFSNSRSEMNVSTLELGDSALYLCASSLVPGDYGYTFGSGTRLTVV.

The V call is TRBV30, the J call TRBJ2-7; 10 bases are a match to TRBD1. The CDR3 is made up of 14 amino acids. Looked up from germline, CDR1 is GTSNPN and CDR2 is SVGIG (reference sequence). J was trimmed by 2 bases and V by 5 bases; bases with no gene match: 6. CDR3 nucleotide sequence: TGTGCCTGGTCTACCGGGACAGGGGCCTACGAGCAGTACTTC. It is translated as CAWSTGTGAYEQYF.

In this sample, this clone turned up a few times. CDR3 sequence: CASRPISGTNYGYTF. CDR3 sequence (DNA): TGTGCCAGCAGACCAATATCAGGGACTAACTATGGCTACACCTTC. This rearrangement joins TRBV6-5 to TRBJ1-2; TRBD1 might be the D (5 bases). CDR1 is MNHEY and CDR2 is SVGAGI in the germline V gene. V lost 6 bases and J lost 0, with 14 bases in between. The CDR3 spans 15 residues.

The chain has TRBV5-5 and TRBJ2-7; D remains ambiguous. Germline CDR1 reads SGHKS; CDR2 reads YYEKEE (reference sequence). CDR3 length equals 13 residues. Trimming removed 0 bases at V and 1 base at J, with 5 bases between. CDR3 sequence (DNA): TGTGCCAGCAGCTTGGGGGCGTCCTACGAGCAGTACTTC. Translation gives CASSLGASYEQYF.

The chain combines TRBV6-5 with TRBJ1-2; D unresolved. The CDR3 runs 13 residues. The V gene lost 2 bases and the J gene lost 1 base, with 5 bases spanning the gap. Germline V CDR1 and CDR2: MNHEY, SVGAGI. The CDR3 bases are TGTGCCAGCAGTTACATTCATAACTATGGCTACACCTTC. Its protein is CASSYIHNYGYTF.

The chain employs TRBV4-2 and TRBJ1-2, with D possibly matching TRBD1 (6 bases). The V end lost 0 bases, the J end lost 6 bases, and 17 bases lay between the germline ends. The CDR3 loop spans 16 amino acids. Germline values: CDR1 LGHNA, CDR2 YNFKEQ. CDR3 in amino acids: CASSQEFGGEGDGYTF. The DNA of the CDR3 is TGTGCCAGCAGCCAAGAATTTGGGGGGGAGGGGGATGGCTACACCTTC.

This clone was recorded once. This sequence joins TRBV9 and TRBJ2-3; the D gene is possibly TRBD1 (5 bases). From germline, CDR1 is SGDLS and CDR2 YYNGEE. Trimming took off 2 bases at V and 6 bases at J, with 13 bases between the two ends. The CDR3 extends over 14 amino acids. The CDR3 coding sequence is TGTGCCAGCAGCGTGAGAACAGGAGTTGATACGCAGTATTTT. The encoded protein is CASSVRTGVDTQYF.

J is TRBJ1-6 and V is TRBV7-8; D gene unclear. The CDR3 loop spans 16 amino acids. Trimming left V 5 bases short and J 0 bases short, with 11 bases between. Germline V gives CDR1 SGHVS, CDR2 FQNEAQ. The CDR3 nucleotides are TGTGCCAGCAGCCCCCCAGCGAGCTCCTATAATTCACCCCTCCACTTT. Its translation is CASSPPASSYNSPLHF.

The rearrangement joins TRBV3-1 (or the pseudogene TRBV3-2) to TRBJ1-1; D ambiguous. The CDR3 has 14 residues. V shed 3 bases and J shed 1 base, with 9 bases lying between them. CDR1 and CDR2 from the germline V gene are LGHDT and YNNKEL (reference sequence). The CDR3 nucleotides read TGTGCCAGCAGCCAGATATCCGGGAACACTGAAGCTTTCTTT. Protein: CASSQISGNTEAFF.

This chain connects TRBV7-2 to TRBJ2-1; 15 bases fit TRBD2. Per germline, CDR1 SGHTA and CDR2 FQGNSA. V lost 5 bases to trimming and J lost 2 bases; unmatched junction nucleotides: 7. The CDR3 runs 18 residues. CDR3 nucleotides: TGTGCCAGCAGCGCGGGACTAGCGGGGGGCCCTCCCTACAATGAGCAGTTCTTC. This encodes CASSAGLAGGPPYNEQFF.

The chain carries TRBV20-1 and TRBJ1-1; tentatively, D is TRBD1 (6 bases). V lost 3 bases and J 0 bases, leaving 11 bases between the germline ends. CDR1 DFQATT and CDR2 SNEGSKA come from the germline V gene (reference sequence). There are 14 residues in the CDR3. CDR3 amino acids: CSASLGTLNTEAFF. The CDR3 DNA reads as TGCAGTGCTAGTCTCGGGACATTGAACACTGAAGCTTTCTTT.

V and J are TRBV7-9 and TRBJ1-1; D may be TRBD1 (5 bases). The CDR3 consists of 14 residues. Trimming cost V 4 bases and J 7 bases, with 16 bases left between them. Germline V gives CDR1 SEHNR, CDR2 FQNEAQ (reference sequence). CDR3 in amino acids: CASSSPVGRDEAFF. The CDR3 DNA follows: TGTGCCAGCAGCTCCCCAGTGGGCAGGGATGAAGCTTTCTTT.